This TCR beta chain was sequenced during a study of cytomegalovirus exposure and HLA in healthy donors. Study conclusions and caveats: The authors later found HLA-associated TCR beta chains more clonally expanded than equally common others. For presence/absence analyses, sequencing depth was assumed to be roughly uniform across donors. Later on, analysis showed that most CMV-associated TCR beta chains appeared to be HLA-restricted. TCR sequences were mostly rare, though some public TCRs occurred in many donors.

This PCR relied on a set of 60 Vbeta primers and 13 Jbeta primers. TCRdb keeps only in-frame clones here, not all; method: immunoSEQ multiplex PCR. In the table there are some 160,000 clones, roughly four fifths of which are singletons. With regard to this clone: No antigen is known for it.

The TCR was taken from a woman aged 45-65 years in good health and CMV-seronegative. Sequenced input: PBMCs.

CDR3 coding DNA: TGCGCCAGCAGCCCTTCCTACGAGCAGTACTTC. Its translation is CASSPSYEQYF. The gene calls are TRBV5-1 and TRBJ2-7; D unclear. Per the germline V gene, CDR1 is SGHRS and CDR2 is YFSETQ. This CDR3 is 11 amino acids long. Deletions cut 4 bases from V and 1 base from J, with 3 bases between.